This T cell receptor beta chain was identified during a study of T cell changes during pregnancy in multiple sclerosis. This clone was recorded once. With 7 bases clipped from V and 6 bases from J, the junction kept 4 bases outside the gene matches. Germline V lookup: CDR1 ENHRY, CDR2 SYGVKD. The CDR3 loop spans 13 amino acids. Sequenced by immunoSEQ multiplex PCR; TCRdb stores in-frame clones only, minus some. Of around 67,000 clones in the sample, 92% were seen once. Sequencing used peripheral blood, obtained in the first trimester of pregnancy. The chain couples TRBV10-3 to TRBJ2-3; 10 bases map to TRBD1. This receptor was taken from a female donor with multiple sclerosis, enrolled in a pregnancy study. CDR3 region: CAITDRGGDTQYF. CDR3 in DNA: TGTGCCATCACGGACAGGGGGGGTGATACGCAGTATTTT.